This T cell receptor beta chain is from a study of T cell repertoires in cytomegalovirus infection (dated by TCRdb to the late 2010s). A note on the overall study: Donor HLA type was relevant to the analysis, because carriage of CMV infection together with the matching HLA type was indicated by public TCR beta signatures. What the research found in general, with its limitations: The ex vivo response was dominated by HLA-C-restricted CMV-specific TCR beta clonotypes, and the single most frequent clonotype in two of eight donors was supplied by these HLA-C-restricted clonotypes. In both this cohort and an independent cohort of approximately 350 donors, the cumulative frequency of public TCR beta family members distinguished carriers of CMV infection plus the relevant HLA type.

The CDR3 holds 15 amino acids from the cysteine to the phenylalanine. Only CDR3 DNA remains: 45 bases, in frame from the first base. CDR1 and CDR2 are read off the germline V gene as LGHNA and YSLEER. V is shortened by 0 bases, J by 4 bases, and the region joining them spans 10 bases. With respect to this clonotype: Its antigen is unknown. Base-call qualities are not available, and no considerably larger clone is one nucleotide away.

The data were produced on an Illumina HiSeq 1500. Through fastp at Q25 and MiXCR, TCRdb rebuilt clones from the public reads, retaining in-frame beta chains. Rows with a matching CDR3 protein are joined into one entry that keeps the most common DNA and genes. The sample records approximately 630,000 distinct CDR3 sequences, roughly 26% of which are singletons. 8% of the sample belongs to the ten largest clones. This receptor was identified in a human donor in good health (CMV status not recorded). Some clones in this sample may be carry-over from other donors' samples. Specimen: CD8+ T cells from PBMCs. The V and J segments used are TRBV4-3 and TRBJ1-5, with a tentative D gene TRBD1 over 6 matching bases. CDR3 region: CASSQEWTVNQPQHF. The DNA sequence is as follows: TGCGCCAGCAGCCAAGAATGGACAGTTAATCAGCCCCAGCATTTT.